This TCR beta chain was identified in a study of blood T cell repertoires in COVID-19. The CDR3 loop spans 15 amino acids. Germline V gene sequence: CDR1 SQVTM, CDR2 ANQGSEA. V was clipped by 5 bases and J by 0 bases; unmatched bases: 4. Sequenced by immunoSEQ multiplex PCR; TCRdb stores in-frame clones only, minus some. This sample has 110,000 to 150,000 clones, with about 89% found just once. Sequenced sample: PBMCs or T cells enriched from blood (not recorded which). The V gene is TRBV29-1, the J gene TRBJ2-6, with 7 bases identical to TRBD1. The source is a man aged 55 to 70 who had recovered from COVID-19. The CDR3 sequence: CSVIRDSSGANVLTF. Written as DNA, the CDR3 is TGCAGCGTTATACGGGACAGCTCTGGGGCCAACGTCCTGACTTTC.